This entry concerns a single T cell receptor (beta chain). Under the authors' procedure: Amplification of reference gene primers was used by the study to estimate nucleated cell counts. The repertoire was sequenced with immunoSEQ multiplex PCR; TCRdb's copy has only in-frame clones and lacks some. The V and J calls and the clone size are those of that table, but D and trimming were determined from the DNA. The sample consists of just over 300,000 clones, 75% to 90% of them appearing once. Clinical histories supplied by participants themselves formed the basis of cohort assignment. The CDR3 contains 16 residues. V was pared by 4 bases and J by 7 bases, with 22 bases between. CDR1 and CDR2 (germline): MNHNS, SASEGT. This sample was included in a study of blood T cell repertoires in COVID-19.

The chain has TRBV6-1 and TRBJ1-2; D is possibly TRBD1 (6 bases). This sequence was found in a man aged 30-40 years who had recovered from COVID-19. Specimen: PBMCs or T cells enriched from blood (not recorded which). The CDR3: CASSGPHPTGDFGYTF. CDR3 sequence (DNA): TGTGCCAGCAGTGGACCCCACCCGACAGGAGACTTTGGCTACACCTTC.